Here is one T cell receptor (beta chain) with its context. There is no known antigen for this receptor. No much larger clonotype is one base removed from it; base qualities were not supplied. The sample comes from a study of T cells in narcolepsy (dated 2018 in TCRdb). For the study in its entirety: Patients with narcolepsy type 1 or type 2 (NT1, NT2) were enrolled in the study together with healthy control donors. The study used TCR Vbeta sequencing to track clonotypes in blood and CSF while looking for autoreactive T cells in narcolepsy patients that target self-antigens of hypocretin neurons (hypocretin, TRIB2).

Receptor amplification or capture employed the immunoSEQ multiplex PCR assay. TCRdb holds this immuneACCESS table with in-frame rearrangements only. Some clones are missing; in checked studies, unresolved V genes explain under half, and the rest has no known cause. The sample data list about 20,000 clones, and approximately 81% of these were observed just once. Roughly 4% of the sample is in the top ten clones. The full study reports these points: According to the report, autoreactive clonotypes were detected serially in the blood of the same patients and of different patients, but not in healthy controls. Plots comparing CSF and blood CD4+ T cell clonotypes from the same patient highlighted HCRT-specific and TRIB2-specific autoreactive clonotypes. No sequences matching autoreactive T cell clones were contained in some blood memory CD4+ repertoires from patients and controls. Patients and controls had similar numbers of sequenced blood memory CD4+ clonotypes, with averages of some 40,000 in patients and some 35,000 in controls.

For TCR Vbeta sequencing, memory CD4+ T cells were sorted ex vivo from the peripheral blood of both healthy controls and narcolepsy patients. The CDR3 measures 18 amino acids from cysteine to phenylalanine. Left in the record is the CDR3 DNA by itself, 54 bases read in frame from the first base. V sheds 5 bases and J sheds 2 bases, leaving 25 bases between their ends. CDR1 and CDR2 (SGHAT, FQNNGV) derive from the germline V gene. The sequencing input was memory (CD45RA-) CD4+ T cells from blood. The sample's cell subset or site, from its label and the paper: memory T cells sorted ex vivo from peripheral blood. This clonotype was sampled from a human donor in good health. The chain is assembled from TRBV11-2 and TRBJ2-7; the best D guess is TRBD1, with 6 bases matching. The CDR3 reads CASSPSLPQAGVTYEQYF. DNA sequence: TGTGCCAGCAGCCCCTCTTTGCCCCAGGCAGGGGTGACCTACGAGCAGTACTTC.